This TCR beta chain was documented in a study of T-cell reconstitution after alpha-beta-depleted transplantation in children. General study points: Several hundred expanded graft clones reportedly were the source of alpha-beta T cells about two months after transplant. High day-60 TCRbeta diversity in some patients came from surviving recipient T cells and thymic progenitors. T-cell counts and diversity at one year post-transplant came mainly from newly produced T cells.

Unique molecular identifiers were incorporated into the prepared TCRbeta library. TCRdb called the PCR reads again in MiXCR, with one record for every CDR3 protein. The profile covers 540,000 or so distinct CDR3 sequences, with roughly 24% appearing a single time and roughly 14% taken by the ten largest. Regarding this clonotype: Its specificity is unknown.

The V end was cut by 6 bases, the J end by 1 base, with 17 bases between. Germline assignment: CDR1 DFQATT and CDR2 SNEGSKA (reference sequence). The CDR3 consists of 15 residues. The sequences come from PBMCs, mostly from graft donor cells, collected 360 days after TCRalphabeta/CD19-depleted stem cell transplant. The receptor was isolated from a boy in the first two years of life who had a stem cell transplant for acute myeloid leukemia, so the T cells may come from the graft donor. This chain joins TRBV20-1 and TRBJ2-3; tentatively, D is TRBD2 (6 bases). The CDR3 nucleotides read TGCAGTGCACGACCGAAGGGACTGCGCACAGATACGCAGTATTTT. It specifies CSARPKGLRTDTQYF.